This TCR beta chain was sequenced for a study of T cell repertoires in cytomegalovirus infection. About the research overall: Indications came from public TCR beta signatures; they pointed to CMV infection and to a matching HLA type. Findings and caveats of the study: There were HLA-C-restricted CMV-specific TCR beta clonotypes dominating the ex vivo response.

Details on this clonotype: Antigen unknown.

The CDR3 sequence is 13 residues long. From germline, CDR1 is SNHLY and CDR2 FYNNEI. The germline V and J ends were trimmed by 10 bases and 0 bases, with 12 bases remaining between them. TCRdb passed the reads through MiXCR, listing each CDR3 protein once. The sample shows about 700,000 distinct CDR3 sequences, approximately 33% of them seen only once. This material consisted of cultured PBMCs, taken from culture after CMV antigen stimulation. The V and J genes are TRBV2 and TRBJ1-1; tentative D call: TRBD1 (6 bases). This sequence was found in a human donor in good health (CMV status not recorded). Some clones in this sample may be carry-over from other donors' samples. In DNA, the CDR3 is TGTGCCACCCAGGGGCTTATGAACACTGAAGCTTTCTTT. Translating gives CATQGLMNTEAFF.